This T cell receptor (beta chain) originates from a study of control samples from healthy donors and cancer patients. The CDR3 runs to 16 residues. Germline V gives CDR1 MNHEY, CDR2 SVGAGI. V was trimmed by 2 bases and J by 0 bases, leaving 11 bases between them. Here immunoSEQ multiplex PCR was the method, and the copy in TCRdb shows in-frame clones only, minus some. The table records 65,000 to 95,000 clones, approximately 87% of them present only once. This clonotype originated in a man aged 50 or older in good health. What was sequenced was blood. The chain employs TRBV6-5 and TRBJ1-3; D unresolved. The chain's CDR3 is CASSYDGSSSGNTIYF. In nucleotides, the CDR3 is TGTGCCAGCAGTTACGACGGTTCGTCCTCTGGAAACACCATATATTTT.